This T cell receptor (beta chain) is from a study of T cells in Graves' hyperthyroidism and ophthalmopathy. Trimming removed 5 bases from V and 3 bases from J; junction bases left unmatched: 6. The CDR3 totals 14 residues. Germline V gene lookup returns CDR1 SGHTA and CDR2 FQGNSA. There are many counts of this clonotype. Amplified regions were TCR beta CDR3 sequences from RNA transcripts. During a first-round RT-PCR of the TCR CDR3, the HTBI primer set was used. TCRdb re-called the multiplex PCR reads with MiXCR, one entry per CDR3 protein. The repertoire holds some 760,000 distinct CDR3 sequences, with 14% as singletons.

J is TRBJ2-7 and V is TRBV7-2; 8 bases are a match to TRBD1. The origin of this receptor is a woman aged 18-35 years with Graves' hyperthyroidism. Material: blood. CDR3 coding DNA: TGTGCCAGCAGCCCCGGACAGGGAGGCTACGAGCAGTACTTC. Translated: CASSPGQGGYEQYF.